This T cell receptor beta chain was sequenced in a study of blood T cell repertoires in COVID-19. About the study: Sample material is recorded as cDNA or gDNA derived from T cells, B-cell-depleted T cells, or PBMCs.

Libraries were prepared by immunoSEQ multiplex PCR; TCRdb keeps only in-frame clonotypes and omits some of them. The table shows around 100,000 clones, with around nine tenths occurring only once. V lost 5 bases and J 5 bases, leaving 11 bases between the germline ends. Per the germline V gene, CDR1 is MNHEY and CDR2 is SVGAGI. CDR3 length equals 13 residues. The chain joins TRBV6-5 to TRBJ2-3; D remains unclear. The origin of this receptor is an elderly woman in a cohort sampled during active COVID-19. Sequenced input: peripheral blood. DNA for the CDR3: TGTGCCAGCAGTACCTTAGCTGGAGATACGCAGTATTTT. This translates into CASSTLAGDTQYF.